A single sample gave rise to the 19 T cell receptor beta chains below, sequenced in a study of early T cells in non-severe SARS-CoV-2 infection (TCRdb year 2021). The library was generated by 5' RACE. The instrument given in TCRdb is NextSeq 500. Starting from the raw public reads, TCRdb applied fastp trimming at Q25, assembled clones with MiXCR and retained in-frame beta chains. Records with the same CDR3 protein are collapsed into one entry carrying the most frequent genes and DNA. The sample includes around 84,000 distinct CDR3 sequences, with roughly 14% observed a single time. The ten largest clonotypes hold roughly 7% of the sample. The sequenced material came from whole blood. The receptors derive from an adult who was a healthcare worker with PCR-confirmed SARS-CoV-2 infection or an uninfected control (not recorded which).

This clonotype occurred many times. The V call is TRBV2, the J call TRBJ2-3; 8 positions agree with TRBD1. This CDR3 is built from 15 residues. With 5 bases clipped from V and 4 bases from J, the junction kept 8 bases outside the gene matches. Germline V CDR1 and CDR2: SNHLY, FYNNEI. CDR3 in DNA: TGTGCCAGCAGTCCCCGGGCAGGGGGCGCAGATACGCAGTATTTT. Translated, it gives CASSPRAGGADTQYF.

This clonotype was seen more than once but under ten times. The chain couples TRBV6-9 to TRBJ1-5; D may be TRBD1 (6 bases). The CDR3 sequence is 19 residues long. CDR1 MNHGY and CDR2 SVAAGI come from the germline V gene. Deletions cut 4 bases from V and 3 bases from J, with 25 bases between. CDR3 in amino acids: CASSWGPYRDKSFNQPQHF. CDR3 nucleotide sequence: TGTGCCAGCAGTTGGGGACCTTACCGGGACAAAAGCTTCAATCAGCCCCAGCATTTT.

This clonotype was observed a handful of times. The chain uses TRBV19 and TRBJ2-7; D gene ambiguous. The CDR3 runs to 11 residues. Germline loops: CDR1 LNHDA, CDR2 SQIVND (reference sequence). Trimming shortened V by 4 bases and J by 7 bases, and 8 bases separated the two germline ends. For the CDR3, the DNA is TGTGCCAGTAGTAACCTATTGGAGCAGTACTTC. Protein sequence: CASSNLLEQYF. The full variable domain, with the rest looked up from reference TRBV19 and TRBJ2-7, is DGGITQSPKYLFRKEGQNVTLSCEQNLNHDAMYWYRQDPGQGLRLIYYSQIVNDFQKGDIAEGYSVSREKKESFPLTVTSAQKNPTAFYLCASSNLLEQYFGPGTRLTVT.

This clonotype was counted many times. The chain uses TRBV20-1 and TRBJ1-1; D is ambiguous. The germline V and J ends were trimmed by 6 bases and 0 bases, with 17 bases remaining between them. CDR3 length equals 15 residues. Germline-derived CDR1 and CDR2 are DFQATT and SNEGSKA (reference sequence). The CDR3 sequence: CSAASDAVVNTEAFF. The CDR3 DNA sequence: TGCAGTGCCGCGTCGGACGCCGTAGTGAACACTGAAGCTTTCTTT.

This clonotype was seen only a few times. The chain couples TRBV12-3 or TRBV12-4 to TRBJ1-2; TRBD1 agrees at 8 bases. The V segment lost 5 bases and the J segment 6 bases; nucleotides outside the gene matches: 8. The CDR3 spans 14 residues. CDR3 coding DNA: TGTGCCAGCAGTCCCCCGGGACAGGACAATGGCTACACCTTC. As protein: CASSPPGQDNGYTF.

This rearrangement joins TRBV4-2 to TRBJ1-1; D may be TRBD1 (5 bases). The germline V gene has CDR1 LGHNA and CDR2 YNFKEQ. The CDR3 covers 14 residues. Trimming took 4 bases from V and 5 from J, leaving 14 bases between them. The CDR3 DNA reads TGTGCCAGCAGCCTTACAGGAGTGGAGACTGAAGCTTTCTTT. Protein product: CASSLTGVETEAFF.

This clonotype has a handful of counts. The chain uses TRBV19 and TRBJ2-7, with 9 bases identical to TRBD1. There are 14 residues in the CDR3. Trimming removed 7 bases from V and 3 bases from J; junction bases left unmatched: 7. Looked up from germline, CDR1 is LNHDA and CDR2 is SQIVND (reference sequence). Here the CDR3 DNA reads TGTGCCAGTACCCCGACAGGGGGAATCTACGAGCAGTACTTC. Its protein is CASTPTGGIYEQYF.

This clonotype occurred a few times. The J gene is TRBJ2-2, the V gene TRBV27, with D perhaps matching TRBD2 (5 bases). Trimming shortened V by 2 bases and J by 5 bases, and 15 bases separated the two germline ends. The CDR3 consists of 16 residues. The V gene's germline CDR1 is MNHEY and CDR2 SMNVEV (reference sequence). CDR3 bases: TGTGCCAGCAGTTTAAGTAGCGTCTTACGGACCGGGGAGCTGTTTTTT. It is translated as CASSLSSVLRTGELFF.

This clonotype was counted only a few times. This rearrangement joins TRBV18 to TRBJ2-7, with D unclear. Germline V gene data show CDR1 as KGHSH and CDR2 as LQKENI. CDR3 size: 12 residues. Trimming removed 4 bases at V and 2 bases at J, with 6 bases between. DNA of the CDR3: TGTGCCAGCTCACTACTCCCCTACGAGCAGTACTTC. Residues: CASSLLPYEQYF.

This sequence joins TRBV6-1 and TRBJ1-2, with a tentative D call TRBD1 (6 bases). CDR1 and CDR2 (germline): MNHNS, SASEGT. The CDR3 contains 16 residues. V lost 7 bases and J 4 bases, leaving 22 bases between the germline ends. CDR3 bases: TGTGCCAGCACTCCCCTGGGACACGACCCCTTCTATGGCTACACCTTC. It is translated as CASTPLGHDPFYGYTF.

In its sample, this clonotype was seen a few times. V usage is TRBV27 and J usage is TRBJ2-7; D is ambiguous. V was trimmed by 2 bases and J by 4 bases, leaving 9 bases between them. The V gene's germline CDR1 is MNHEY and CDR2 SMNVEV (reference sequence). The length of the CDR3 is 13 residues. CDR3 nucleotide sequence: TGTGCCAGCAGTTTAACTGAGCGTTACGAGCAGTACTTC. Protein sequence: CASSLTERYEQYF.

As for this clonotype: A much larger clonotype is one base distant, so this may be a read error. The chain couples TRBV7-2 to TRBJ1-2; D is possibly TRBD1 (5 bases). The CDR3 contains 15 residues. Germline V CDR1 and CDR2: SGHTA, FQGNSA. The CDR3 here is CASSLIAQGNYGCTF. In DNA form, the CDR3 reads TGTGCCAGCAGCTTGATTGCCCAGGGCAACTATGGCTGCACCTTC.

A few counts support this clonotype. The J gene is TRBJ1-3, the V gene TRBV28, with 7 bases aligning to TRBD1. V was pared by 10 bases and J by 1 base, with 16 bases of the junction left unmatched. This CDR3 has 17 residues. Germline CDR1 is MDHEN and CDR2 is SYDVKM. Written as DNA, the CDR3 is TGTGCCACTAGGGACAGTGACGATTTGGGATCTGGAAACACCATATATTTT. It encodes CATRDSDDLGSGNTIYF.

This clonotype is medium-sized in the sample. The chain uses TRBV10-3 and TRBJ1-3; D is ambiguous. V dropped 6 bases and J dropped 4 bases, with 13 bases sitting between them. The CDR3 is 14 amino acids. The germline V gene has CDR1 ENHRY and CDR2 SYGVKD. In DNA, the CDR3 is TGTGCCATCAGCAAGGGCCCGCCCGGAAACACCATATATTTT. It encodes CAISKGPPGNTIYF.

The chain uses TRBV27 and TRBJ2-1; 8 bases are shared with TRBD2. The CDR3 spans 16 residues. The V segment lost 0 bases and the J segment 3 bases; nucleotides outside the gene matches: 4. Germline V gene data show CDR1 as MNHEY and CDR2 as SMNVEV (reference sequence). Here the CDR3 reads CASSLSSSGVYNEQFF. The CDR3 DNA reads TGTGCCAGCAGTTTATCGAGTAGCGGGGTCTACAATGAGCAGTTCTTC.

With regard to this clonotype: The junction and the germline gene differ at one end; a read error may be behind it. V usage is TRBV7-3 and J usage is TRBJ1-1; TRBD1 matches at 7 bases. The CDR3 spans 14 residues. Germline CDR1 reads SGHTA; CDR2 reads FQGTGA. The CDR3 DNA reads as TGTGCCAGCAGCCGAACCCGGACAGGCACTGAAGTTTTCTTT. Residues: CASSRTRTGTEVFF.

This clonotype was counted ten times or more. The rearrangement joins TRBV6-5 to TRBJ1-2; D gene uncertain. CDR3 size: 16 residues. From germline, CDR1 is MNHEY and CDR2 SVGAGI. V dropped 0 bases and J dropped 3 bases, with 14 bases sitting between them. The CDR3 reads CASSYSFPGSHYGYTF. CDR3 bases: TGTGCCAGCAGTTACTCGTTTCCCGGCAGTCACTATGGCTACACCTTC.

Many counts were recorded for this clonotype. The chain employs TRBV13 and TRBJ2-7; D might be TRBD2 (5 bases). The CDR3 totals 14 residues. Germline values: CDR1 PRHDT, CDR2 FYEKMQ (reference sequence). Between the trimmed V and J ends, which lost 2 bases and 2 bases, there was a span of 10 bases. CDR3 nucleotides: TGTGCCAGCAGCTTACGGGATTTAGCCTACGAGCAGTACTTC. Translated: CASSLRDLAYEQYF.

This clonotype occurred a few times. CDR3 protein: CASSFAGTHTEAFF. CDR3 coding DNA: TGTGCCAGCAGCTTTGCAGGGACCCACACTGAAGCTTTCTTT. V and J are TRBV7-9 and TRBJ1-1, with D perhaps matching TRBD1 (5 bases). The CDR3 covers 14 residues. Germline V gene lookup returns CDR1 SEHNR and CDR2 FQNEAQ (reference sequence). Deletions cut 3 bases from V and 3 bases from J, with 11 bases between.